The 6 T cell receptor beta chains below come from one sample, sequenced in a study of cytomegalovirus exposure and HLA in healthy donors. Assay used: immunoSEQ multiplex PCR; TCRdb lists only in-frame clones, some missing. The sample records more than 120,000 clones, 80% to 90% being singletons. Sequenced: PBMCs. The origin of the receptors is a man aged 18-30 years in good health and CMV-seropositive.

The rearrangement links TRBV6-1 to TRBJ2-2; D is possibly TRBD1 (5 bases). The CDR3 totals 16 residues. The germline gives CDR1 MNHNS, CDR2 SASEGT. V shed 2 bases and J shed 5 bases, with 15 bases lying between them. The CDR3 loop is CASSERFQGLTGELFF. CDR3 sequence (DNA): TGTGCCAGCAGTGAAAGGTTTCAGGGTTTGACCGGGGAGCTGTTTTTT.

The chain joins TRBV7-2 to TRBJ2-5; 8 nucleotides agree with TRBD1. Trimming cost V 4 bases and J 5 bases; bases outside gene matches: 6. The germline CDR1 and CDR2 sequences are SGHTA and FQGNSA. This CDR3 contains 14 residues. Here the CDR3 DNA reads TGTGCCAGCAGCTCCCGGACAGGGTGGGAGACCCAGTACTTC. Translating it yields CASSSRTGWETQYF.

This clone was found many times. The J gene is TRBJ1-4, the V gene TRBV5-1, with 8 bases identical to TRBD1. V gave up 3 bases and J gave up 7 bases; unmatched junction bases: 11. The CDR3 is made up of 16 amino acids. CDR1 SGHRS and CDR2 YFSETQ come from the germline V gene. The CDR3 spells CASSSQPQGAGEKLFF. The CDR3 nucleotides read TGCGCCAGCAGCTCCCAACCCCAGGGGGCGGGTGAAAAACTGTTTTTT.

This clone was seen a single time. This chain uses TRBV11-2 with TRBJ2-7; possible D gene TRBD1, 5 bases. CDR3 length: 15 amino acids. Looked up from germline, CDR1 is SGHAT and CDR2 is FQNNGV. The V end lost 1 base, the J end lost 1 base, and 11 bases lay between the germline ends. CDR3 coding DNA: TGTGCCAGCAGCTTAGTTGGCCAGGGATCCTACGAGCAGTACTTC. It yields the protein CASSLVGQGSYEQYF.

This chain joins TRBV6-5 and TRBJ1-5, with TRBD1 identical over 7 bases. The CDR3 length is 15 residues. The trim removed 5 bases at V and 4 bases at J, leaving 8 bases unmatched. The germline CDR1 and CDR2 sequences are MNHEY and SVGAGI. As DNA, the CDR3 is TGTGCCAGCAGTATGCGACAGGGACCAAATCAGCCCCAGCATTTT. Its protein is CASSMRQGPNQPQHF.

DNA of the CDR3: TGCGCCAGCAGCCTACCGGGACAGGGATCACCCCTCCACTTT. It specifies CASSLPGQGSPLHF. The J gene is TRBJ1-6, the V gene TRBV5-1; TRBD1 matches 9 bases. J gave up 10 bases and V 4 bases, and 6 bases lay outside the gene matches. Germline assignment: CDR1 SGHRS and CDR2 YFSETQ. The CDR3 is 14 amino acids.